A single sample is the source of the 13 T cell receptor beta chains below, sequenced in a study of T cells after yellow fever vaccination. Each CDR3 protein gets one entry after TCRdb re-called the 5' RACE reads with MiXCR. The data show hundreds of thousands of distinct CDR3 sequences, around 4% seen once. The input for sequencing was PBMCs, taken on the day of the yellow fever booster vaccination. The source of these receptors is a young man who received the YFV17D yellow fever vaccine.

Many counts were recorded for this clonotype. V usage is TRBV7-8 and J usage is TRBJ2-1; 9 positions match TRBD2. V shed 5 bases and J 8 bases; nucleotides not matched to a gene: 10. Germline CDR1 reads SGHVS; CDR2 reads FQNEAQ. The length of the CDR3 is 15 residues. DNA for the CDR3: TGTGCCAGCAGCCCGCGGCGGGGGGGCGGCTATGAGCAGTTCTTC. Its translation: CASSPRRGGGYEQFF.

This clonotype has only a few counts. The CDR3 loop is CASSQRESTQPQHF. The CDR3 bases are TGTGCCAGCAGCCAACGGGAGTCGACACAGCCCCAGCATTTT. The chain joins TRBV3-1 to TRBJ1-5; D unclear. Germline CDR1 LGHDT, CDR2 YNNKEL (reference sequence). V was trimmed by 2 bases and J by 7 bases, leaving 12 bases between them. This CDR3 comprises 14 residues.

This clonotype was recorded many times. The chain has TRBV5-5 and TRBJ2-7; D is uncertain. CDR3 length: 13 amino acids. Germline loops: CDR1 SGHKS, CDR2 YYEKEE (reference sequence). V gave up 6 bases and J gave up 8 bases, with 18 bases separating them. In nucleotides, the CDR3 is TGTGCCAGCACCTCGGACCCCCCCGGGCAGCAGTACTTC. Amino acids: CASTSDPPGQQYF.

This clonotype was observed many times. This rearrangement joins TRBV7-3 to TRBJ2-2, with 9 nucleotides matching TRBD2. The CDR3 length is 15 residues. J lost 2 bases, V lost 4 bases, and 2 bases had no gene match. Germline CDR1 is SGHTA and CDR2 is FQGTGA. The CDR3 DNA reads as TGTGCCAGCAGCTCTAGCGGGGAAAACACCGGGGAGCTGTTTTTT. Amino acids: CASSSSGENTGELFF.

This clonotype appeared many times. The J gene is TRBJ2-1, the V gene TRBV24-1, with D perhaps TRBD2 (8 bases). This CDR3 is 16 amino acids long. V was clipped by 5 bases and J by 5 bases, with 18 bases between them. Germline V gene lookup returns CDR1 KGHDR and CDR2 SFDVKD. CDR3 in DNA: TGTGCCACCAGTGCTGTAGCGGGGACAGTCCACAATGAGCAGTTCTTC. Translated, it gives CATSAVAGTVHNEQFF.

This clonotype was observed many times. This chain joins TRBV20-1 and TRBJ2-3, with D possibly TRBD1 on 6 matching bases. This CDR3 is 13 amino acids long. V gave up 7 bases and J gave up 2 bases, with 13 bases separating them. CDR1 is DFQATT, CDR2 SNEGSKA, per germline (reference sequence). The CDR3 coding sequence is TGCAGTGAAGGGGGAATATCCACAGATACGCAGTATTTT. Encoded protein: CSEGGISTDTQYF.

The table lists this clonotype with many counts. The chain carries TRBV7-2 and TRBJ1-2; tentative D call: TRBD1 (5 bases). The CDR3 is made up of 17 amino acids. V was pared by 0 bases and J by 5 bases, with 19 bases between. From germline, CDR1 is SGHTA and CDR2 FQGNSA. The CDR3 sequence: CASSLAPVGGGSYGYTF. CDR3 coding DNA: TGTGCCAGCAGCTTAGCCCCTGTAGGCGGGGGGTCTTATGGCTACACCTTC.

This clonotype was picked up many times. The chain employs TRBV6-2 or TRBV6-3 and TRBJ2-7; perhaps TRBD2 as D (5 bases). V dropped 2 bases and J dropped 4 bases, with 18 bases sitting between them. The CDR3 is 16 amino acids. Per the germline V gene, CDR1 is MNHEY and CDR2 is SVGEGT. CDR3 DNA sequence: TGTGCCAGCAGTTACGGTACAGCCCCCGGCGGGTACGAGCAGTACTTC. It specifies CASSYGTAPGGYEQYF.

Only a few counts were recorded for this clonotype. This chain links TRBV20-1 with TRBJ1-5; no reliable D call. The germline V gene has CDR1 DFQATT and CDR2 SNEGSKA (reference sequence). The CDR3 consists of 14 residues. V dropped 0 bases and J dropped 5 bases, with 11 bases sitting between them. The CDR3 region is CSARDPSGHQPQHF. The CDR3 coding sequence is TGCAGTGCTAGAGATCCATCGGGCCATCAGCCCCAGCATTTT.

This clonotype occurred a few times. The chain carries TRBV20-1 and TRBJ1-5; D gene ambiguous. V lost 6 bases to trimming and J lost 6 bases, with 15 bases between them. The CDR3 sequence is 13 residues long. Germline CDR1 DFQATT, CDR2 SNEGSKA (reference sequence). In nucleotides, the CDR3 is TGCAGTGCCGGCGGGGATCGGGCTCAGCCCCAGCATTTT. Protein sequence: CSAGGDRAQPQHF.

The chain carries TRBV12-3 or TRBV12-4 and TRBJ2-2; D remains unclear. CDR3 length: 13 amino acids. V was cut by 2 bases and J by 5 bases, with 6 bases left in between. The CDR3 is CASSLWSTGELFF. The CDR3 DNA reads TGTGCCAGCAGTTTATGGAGTACCGGGGAGCTGTTTTTT.

This clonotype appeared a few times. The chain links TRBV4-3 to TRBJ2-2; no definite D call. With 0 bases removed from V and 4 bases from J, the gap between germline ends came to 15 bases. Germline V CDR1 and CDR2: LGHNA, YSLEER. This CDR3 has 17 residues. The CDR3 sequence: CASSQDVRVEATGELFF. The CDR3 DNA reads TGCGCCAGCAGCCAAGACGTACGGGTCGAGGCCACCGGGGAGCTGTTTTTT.

This clonotype was observed many times. This chain links TRBV5-1 with TRBJ1-5, with D hard to call. The V and J ends lost 5 bases and 0 bases respectively, with 12 bases between them. Per germline, CDR1 SGHRS and CDR2 YFSETQ. This CDR3 is 15 amino acids long. DNA of the CDR3: TGCGCCAGCAGTCTGGACGGAATTAGCAATCAGCCCCAGCATTTT. This gives the protein CASSLDGISNQPQHF.